This T cell receptor beta chain comes out of a study of T cell responses to AZD1222 COVID-19 vaccine. Study-level information: Second-dose intervals of approximately 4 or approximately 12 weeks were pooled. Study-wide points: Spike-spanning, vaccine-associated CD4 TCRs were dominant at 160-218 and 743-854. It should be noted that donors were predominantly white British and more often female, and clonal diversity was possibly underestimated. The peak T cell response came first, and repertoires were sampled only after it.

The table came from immunoSEQ multiplex PCR; TCRdb's copy has only in-frame clones and leaves some out. This sample has 84,000 or so clones; roughly nine tenths occur once, and the top ten carry roughly 1.6%. Germline CDR1 and CDR2: SEHNR and FQNEAQ (reference sequence). CDR3 length: 14 amino acids. V lost 4 bases, J lost 4 bases, and 7 bases stayed unmatched. On this clone itself: Its specificity is not known.

The TCR was taken from an adult in good health. The chain has TRBV7-9 and TRBJ2-7, with 7 nucleotides matching TRBD2. The specimen was peripheral blood, collected on day 0 of AZD1222 vaccination. The CDR3: CASSSGLDRYEQYF. The DNA of the CDR3 is TGTGCCAGCAGCTCAGGACTAGATCGGTACGAGCAGTACTTC.